Listed below are T cell receptor beta chains from one sample, sequenced in a study of T cells in Graves' hyperthyroidism and ophthalmopathy. TCRdb redid the calling of the multiplex PCR reads with MiXCR, one entry per CDR3 protein. This sample has about 720,000 distinct CDR3 sequences, with about a sixth found just once. The sequencing input was blood. Source of these receptors: a man younger than 35 with Graves' hyperthyroidism. The CDR3 runs from the conserved cysteine through the conserved F or W. D genes are given only for firm matches. Clone size, where shown, is once, few, many, or a class for clones that have expanded.

>TRBV19|TRBJ2-4|few|.|13
TGTGCCGTCAGAGGATACGAGGGAAACATTCAGTACTTC
CAVRGYEGNIQYF
>TRBV5-1|TRBJ1-1|few|TRBD1|15
TGCGCCAGCAGCGATACCCCGGGACAGGGAACTGAAGCTTTCTTT
CASSDTPGQGTEAFF
>TRBV7-9|TRBJ2-3|many|TRBD1|15
TGTGCCAGCAGCCATGGGACAGGGGGAACAGATACGCAGTATTTT
CASSHGTGGTDTQYF
>TRBV27|TRBJ1-1|.|.|13
TGTGCCAGTCGGGACTCAGGCCTAACTGAAGCTTTCTTT
CASRDSGLTEAFF
>TRBV20-1|TRBJ2-7|.|.|12
TGCAGTGCTAGATACAGCTCCTACGAGCAGTACTTC
CSARYSSYEQYF
>TRBV20-1|TRBJ2-7|many|TRBD1|13
TGCAGTGCTGGGACAGGGGGGACCTACGAGCAGTACTTC
CSAGTGGTYEQYF
>TRBV28|TRBJ1-2|many|.|14
TGTGCCAGCAGTTTGGCGGGGAAACTCTATGGCTACACCTTC
CASSLAGKLYGYTF
>TRBV7-2|TRBJ2-2|.|.|16
TGTGCCAGCAGCTTGGACGGGAGCGCGAACACCGGGGAGCTGCTTTTT
CASSLDGSANTGELLF
>TRBV6-5|TRBJ1-1|.|.|13
TGTGCCAGCAGTTCACCTTTGACCGTAGAGGCTTTCTTT
CASSSPLTVEAFF
>TRBV4-1|TRBJ2-1|.|TRBD2|16
TGCGCCAGCGGTAGAGCGGGAGAGGGGTCCTACAATGAGCAGTTCTTC
CASGRAGEGSYNEQFF
>TRBV20-1|TRBJ2-7|many|TRBD2|16
TGCAGTGCTAGCCCCGTGGCGGGAGTGAACTCCTACGAGCAGTACTTC
CSASPVAGVNSYEQYF
>TRBV28|TRBJ2-7|many|.|13
TGTGCCAGCGGAATCATCCACGAAACCGAGCAGTACTTC
CASGIIHETEQYF
>TRBV10-3|TRBJ2-5|many|.|12
TGTGCCATCAGTGAGTCGTGGGAGACCCAGTACTTC
CAISESWETQYF
>TRBV20-1|TRBJ2-2|few|TRBD2|13
TGCAGTGTTTGGGGAGGGGCCACCGGGGAGCTGTTTTTT
CSVWGGATGELFF
>TRBV28|TRBJ2-7|many|.|13
TGTGCCAGCAGCCTTCGGCGGACCTACGAGCAGTACTTC
CASSLRRTYEQYF
>TRBV28|TRBJ1-4|.|TRBD1|15
TGTGCCAGCAGGCCTTGGGGACAGGGAGGTGAAAAACTGTTTTTT
CASRPWGQGGEKLFF
>TRBV28|TRBJ2-7|many|.|15
TGTGCCAGCAGTTTAGAGGTCGGGAGCTCCTACGAGCAGTACTTC
CASSLEVGSSYEQYF
>TRBV6-1|TRBJ1-1|many|TRBD1|14
TGTGCCAGCAGATCGGGACAGGGGGCGACTGAAGCTTTCTTT
CASRSGQGATEAFF
>TRBV7-3|TRBJ2-7|many|TRBD2|17
TGTGCCAGCAGCCCCGACTTTGAGGGAGGGGCGCGCTACGAGCAGTACTTC
CASSPDFEGGARYEQYF
>TRBV6-4|TRBJ1-1|few|.|13
TGTGCCAGCAGCGAAACTATGAACACTGAAGCTTTCTTT
CASSETMNTEAFF
>TRBV24-1|TRBJ2-5|few|.|12
TGTGCCACCAGTGATCAAGCGGAGACCCAGTACTTC
CATSDQAETQYF
>TRBV28|TRBJ2-1|.|.|14
TGTGCCAGCAGCTTAGGGGGGAGTAACCTTGAGCAGTTCTTC
CASSLGGSNLEQFF
>TRBV20-1|TRBJ2-7|few|.|16
TGCAGTGCTCAACCAGCTTCGGGACACCTCTCCTACGAGCAGTACTTC
CSAQPASGHLSYEQYF
>TRBV3-2|TRBJ2-3|many|.|17
TGTGCCAGCAGCCAGCCGGGACTAGCGGGAGCCGAGGATACGCAGTATTTT
CASSQPGLAGAEDTQYF
>TRBV7-9|TRBJ2-7|many|TRBD2|14
TGTGCCAGCACCCTCCGGGGACTAGCCTACGAGCAGTACTTC
CASTLRGLAYEQYF
>TRBV3-1|TRBJ2-7|many|.|14
TGTGCCAGCAGCCTTCGGGGCCTTTTGTACGAGCAGTACTTC
CASSLRGLLYEQYF
>TRBV24-1|TRBJ2-2|.|.|13
TGTGCCCCCAATGGGGGGTGGACCGGGGAGCTGTTTTTT
CAPNGGWTGELFF
>TRBV5-5|TRBJ2-7|few|.|13
TGTGCCAGCACCTCTTTAGGGTTTGGCGAGCAGTACTTC
CASTSLGFGEQYF
>TRBV14|TRBJ2-5|few|.|16
TGTGCCAGCAGCCAGATGGCAGCGTATGGTAGGGAGACCCAGTACTTC
CASSQMAAYGRETQYF
>TRBV20-1|TRBJ2-7|many|.|14
TGCAGTGCTAAAACAGGGTTAGGTTCCTACGAGCAGTACTTC
CSAKTGLGSYEQYF
>TRBV2|TRBJ1-1|few|.|16
TGTGCCAGCAGTGAGAGGGGCCTGACAGGGAACACTGAAGCTTTCTTT
CASSERGLTGNTEAFF
>TRBV28|TRBJ2-5|many|TRBD2|17
TGTGCCAGCAGGACACACGCAGGCTCCCCGGGGGGAGAGACCCAGTACTTC
CASRTHAGSPGGETQYF
>TRBV30|TRBJ1-2|many|.|13
TGTGCCTGGAATAATGGGGTGTACTATGGCTACACCTTC
CAWNNGVYYGYTF
>TRBV5-1|TRBJ2-1|few|TRBD2|17
TGCGCCAGCACCCCGGGACTAGCGGGAGGGCCTGGCAATGAGCAGTTCTTC
CASTPGLAGGPGNEQFF
>TRBV28|TRBJ1-1|many|.|11
TGTGCCAGCGTCAGGAACACTGAAGCTTTCTTT
CASVRNTEAFF
>TRBV12-3/TRBV12-4|TRBJ2-3|.|TRBD2|16
TGTGCCAGCAGTAACCTCTTTTTCGGGAGGGAAGATACGCAGTATTTT
CASSNLFFGREDTQYF
>TRBV28|TRBJ2-7|few|.|15
TGTGCCAGCAGGCCTCAGGGGTCCTTTTCCTACGAGCAGTACTTC
CASRPQGSFSYEQYF
>TRBV6-1|TRBJ1-5|few|.|17
TGTGCCAGCTCTAGGCCGTGGGACATCTATAGCAATCAGCCCCAGCATTTT
CASSRPWDIYSNQPQHF
>TRBV6-5|TRBJ2-2|.|TRBD2|18
TGTGCCAGCAGTTACTCCTGGACTAGCGGGGGGAACACCGGGGAGCTGTTTTTT
CASSYSWTSGGNTGELFF
>TRBV5-5|TRBJ1-1|.|.|11
TGTGCCAGCAGCTCGGGCAGTTACGCTTTCTTT
CASSSGSYAFF
>TRBV2|TRBJ2-7|many|TRBD2|14
TGTGCCAGCAGAGGTTTAGCGGGAACCCCCGAGCAGTACTTC
CASRGLAGTPEQYF
>TRBV10-3|TRBJ2-1|few|.|13
TGTGCCATCAGCCAGAGTTCCTACAATGAGCAGTTCTTC
CAISQSSYNEQFF
>TRBV6-5|TRBJ1-5|many|.|16
TGTGCCAGCAGTTACTCACCCCACGAGGGCAATCAGCCCCAGCATTTT
CASSYSPHEGNQPQHF
>TRBV27|TRBJ2-7|many|TRBD1|17
TGTGCCAGCAGTTTATCAAGCCGACAGGGCCTCTCCTACGAGCAGTACTTC
CASSLSSRQGLSYEQYF
>TRBV30|TRBJ2-3|many|TRBD2|14
TGTGCCTGGAGAGGGTCTAGCGGTGCAGATACGCAGTATTTT
CAWRGSSGADTQYF
>TRBV29-1|TRBJ2-2|many|.|14
TGCAGCGTGTGGACGGGACTCCACACCGGGGAGCTGTTTTTT
CSVWTGLHTGELFF
>TRBV30|TRBJ1-6|.|TRBD1|15
TGTGCCTGGAGTGGACGGACAGGGCATAATTCACCCCTCCACTTT
CAWSGRTGHNSPLHF
>TRBV28|TRBJ1-5|many|TRBD1|15
TGTGCCAGCAGTTCCCCGGGACAGCCCTATCAGCCCCAGCATTTT
CASSSPGQPYQPQHF
>TRBV28|TRBJ1-1|many|.|16
TGTGCCAGCAGTTTATTGGGGGGGAATCGAAACACTGAAGCTTTCTTT
CASSLLGGNRNTEAFF